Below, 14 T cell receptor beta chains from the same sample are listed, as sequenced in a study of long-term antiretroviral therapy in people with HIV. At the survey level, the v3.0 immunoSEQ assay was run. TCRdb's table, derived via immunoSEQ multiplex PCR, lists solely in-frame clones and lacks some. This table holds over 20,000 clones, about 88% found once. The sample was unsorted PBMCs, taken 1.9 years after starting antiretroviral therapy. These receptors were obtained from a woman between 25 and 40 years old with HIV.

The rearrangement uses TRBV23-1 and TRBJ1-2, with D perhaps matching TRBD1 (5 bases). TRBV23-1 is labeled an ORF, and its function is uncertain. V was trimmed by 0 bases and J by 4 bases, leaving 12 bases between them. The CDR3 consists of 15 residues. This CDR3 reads CASSQSEGRGYGYTF. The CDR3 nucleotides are TGCGCCAGCAGTCAATCTGAGGGGAGAGGCTATGGCTACACCTTC.

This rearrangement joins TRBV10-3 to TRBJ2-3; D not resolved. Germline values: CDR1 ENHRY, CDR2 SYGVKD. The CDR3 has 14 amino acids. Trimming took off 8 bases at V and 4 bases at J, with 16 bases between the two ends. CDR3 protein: CAIQSLRSADTQYF. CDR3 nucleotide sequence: TGTGCCATCCAAAGCCTCCGATCCGCAGATACGCAGTATTTT.

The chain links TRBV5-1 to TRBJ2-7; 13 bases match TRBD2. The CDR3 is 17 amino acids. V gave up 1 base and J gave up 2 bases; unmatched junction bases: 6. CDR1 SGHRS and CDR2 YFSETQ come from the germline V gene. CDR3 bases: TGCGCCAGCAGCTTGACTAGCGGGGGGGCTTCTCCCTACGAGCAGTACTTC. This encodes CASSLTSGGASPYEQYF.

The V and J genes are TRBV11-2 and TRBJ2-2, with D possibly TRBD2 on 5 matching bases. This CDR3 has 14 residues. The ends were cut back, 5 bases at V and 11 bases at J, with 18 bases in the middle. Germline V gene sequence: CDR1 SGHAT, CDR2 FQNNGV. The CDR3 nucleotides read TGTGCCAGCAGCCCCCCTTGGACTCACCCTGAGCTGTTTTTT. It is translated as CASSPPWTHPELFF. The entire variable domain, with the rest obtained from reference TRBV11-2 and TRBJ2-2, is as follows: EAGVAQSPRYKIIEKRQSVAFWCNPISGHATLYWYQQILGQGPKLLIQFQNNGVVDDSQLPKDRFSAERLKGVDSTLKIQPAKLEDSAVYLCASSPPWTHPELFFGEGSRLTVL.

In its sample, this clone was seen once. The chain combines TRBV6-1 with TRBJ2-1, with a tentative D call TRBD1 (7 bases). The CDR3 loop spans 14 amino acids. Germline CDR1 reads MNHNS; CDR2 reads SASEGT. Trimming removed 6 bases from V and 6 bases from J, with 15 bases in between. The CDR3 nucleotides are TGTGCCAGCAGCCGACAGGGAGGAGGCAATGAGCAGTTCTTC. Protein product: CASSRQGGGNEQFF.

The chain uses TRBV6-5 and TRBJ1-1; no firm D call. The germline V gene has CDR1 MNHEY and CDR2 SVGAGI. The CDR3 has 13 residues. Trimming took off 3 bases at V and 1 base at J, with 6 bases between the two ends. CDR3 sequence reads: CASSYSRNTEAFF. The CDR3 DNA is TGTGCCAGCAGTTATTCGAGGAACACTGAAGCTTTCTTT.

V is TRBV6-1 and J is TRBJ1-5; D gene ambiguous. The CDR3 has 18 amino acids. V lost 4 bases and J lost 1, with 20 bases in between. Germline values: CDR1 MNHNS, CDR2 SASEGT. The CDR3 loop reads CASSAKKVSGQSNQPQHF. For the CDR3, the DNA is TGTGCCAGCAGTGCGAAGAAGGTCAGTGGGCAGAGCAATCAGCCCCAGCATTTT.

The CDR3 reads CASSIRDDQPQHF. CDR3 nucleotide sequence: TGTGCCAGCTCAATCAGGGATGATCAGCCCCAGCATTTT. The V call is TRBV18, the J call TRBJ1-5, with D possibly being TRBD1 (5 bases). The CDR3 consists of 13 residues. Germline V gene data show CDR1 as KGHSH and CDR2 as LQKENI. V lost 5 bases and J 5 bases, leaving 10 bases between the germline ends. The full variable domain, in which reference TRBV18 and TRBJ1-5 provide the parts outside the CDR3, is NAGVMQNPRHLVRRRGQEARLRCSPMKGHSHVYWYRQLPEEGLKFMVYLQKENIIDESGMPKERFSAEFPKEGPSILRIQQVVRGDSAAYFCASSIRDDQPQHFGDGTRLSIL.

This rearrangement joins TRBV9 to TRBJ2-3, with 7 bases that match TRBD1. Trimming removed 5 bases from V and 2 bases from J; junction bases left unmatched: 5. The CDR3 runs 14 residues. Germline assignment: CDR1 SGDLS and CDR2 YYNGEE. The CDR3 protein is CASRAGTATDTQYF. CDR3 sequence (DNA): TGTGCCAGCAGGGCTGGGACAGCCACAGATACGCAGTATTTT.

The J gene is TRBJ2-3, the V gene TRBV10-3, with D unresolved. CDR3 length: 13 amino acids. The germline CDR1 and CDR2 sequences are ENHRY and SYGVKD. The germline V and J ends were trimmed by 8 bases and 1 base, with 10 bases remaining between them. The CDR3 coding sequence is TGTGCCATCCGAAGTGCAGGCACAGATACGCAGTATTTT. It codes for CAIRSAGTDTQYF.

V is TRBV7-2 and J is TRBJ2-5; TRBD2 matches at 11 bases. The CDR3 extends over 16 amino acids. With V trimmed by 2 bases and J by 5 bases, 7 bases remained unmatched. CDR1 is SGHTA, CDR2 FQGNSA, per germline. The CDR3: CASSLSTSGGAETQYF. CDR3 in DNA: TGTGCCAGCAGCTTATCCACTAGCGGGGGAGCGGAGACCCAGTACTTC.

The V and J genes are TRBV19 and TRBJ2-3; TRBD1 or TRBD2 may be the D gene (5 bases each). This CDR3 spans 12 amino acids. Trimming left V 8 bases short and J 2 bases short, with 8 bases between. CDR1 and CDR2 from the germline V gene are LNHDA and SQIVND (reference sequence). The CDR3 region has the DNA TGTGCCAGTGGGACGTTCACAGATACGCAGTATTTT. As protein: CASGTFTDTQYF.

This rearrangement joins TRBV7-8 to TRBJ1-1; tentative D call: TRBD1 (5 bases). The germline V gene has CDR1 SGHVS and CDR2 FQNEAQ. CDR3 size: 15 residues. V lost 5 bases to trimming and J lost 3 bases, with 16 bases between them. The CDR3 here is CASSIRGGTDTEAFF. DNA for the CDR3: TGTGCCAGCAGCATTCGTGGGGGGACGGACACTGAAGCTTTCTTT.

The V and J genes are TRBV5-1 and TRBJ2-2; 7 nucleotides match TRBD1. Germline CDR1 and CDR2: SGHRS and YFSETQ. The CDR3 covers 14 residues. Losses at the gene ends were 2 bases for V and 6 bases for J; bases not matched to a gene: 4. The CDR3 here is CASSFRTGAGELFF. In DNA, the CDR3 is TGCGCCAGCAGCTTCAGGACAGGCGCCGGGGAGCTGTTTTTT.